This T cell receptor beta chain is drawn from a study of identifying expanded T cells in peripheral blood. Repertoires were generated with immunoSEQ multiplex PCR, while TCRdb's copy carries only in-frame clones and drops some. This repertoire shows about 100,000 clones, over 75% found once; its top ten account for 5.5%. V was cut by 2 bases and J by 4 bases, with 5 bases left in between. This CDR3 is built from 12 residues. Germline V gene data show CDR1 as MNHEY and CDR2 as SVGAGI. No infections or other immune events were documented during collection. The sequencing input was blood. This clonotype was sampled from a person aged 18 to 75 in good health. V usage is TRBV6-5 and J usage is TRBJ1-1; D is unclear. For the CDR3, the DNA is TGTGCCAGCAGTTACGGGCGCACTGAAGCTTTCTTT. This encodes CASSYGRTEAFF.